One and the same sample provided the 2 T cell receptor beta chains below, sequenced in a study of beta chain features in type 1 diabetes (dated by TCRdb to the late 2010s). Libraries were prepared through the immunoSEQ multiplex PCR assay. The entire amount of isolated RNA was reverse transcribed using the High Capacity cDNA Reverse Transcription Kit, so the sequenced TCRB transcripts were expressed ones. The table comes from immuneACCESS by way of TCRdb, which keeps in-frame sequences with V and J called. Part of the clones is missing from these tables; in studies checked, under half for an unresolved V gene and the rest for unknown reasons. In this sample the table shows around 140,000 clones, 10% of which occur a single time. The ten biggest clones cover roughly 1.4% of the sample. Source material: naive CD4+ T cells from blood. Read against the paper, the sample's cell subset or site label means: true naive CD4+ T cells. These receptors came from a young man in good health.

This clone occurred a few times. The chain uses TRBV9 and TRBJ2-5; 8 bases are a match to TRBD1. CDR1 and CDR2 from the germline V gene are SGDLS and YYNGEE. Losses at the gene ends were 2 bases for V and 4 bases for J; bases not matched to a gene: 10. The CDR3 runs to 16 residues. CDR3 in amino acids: CASSVAGQGDRETQYF. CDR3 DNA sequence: TGTGCCAGCAGCGTTGCAGGACAGGGCGATCGAGAGACCCAGTACTTC. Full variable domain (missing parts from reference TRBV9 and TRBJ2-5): DSGVTQTPKHLITATGQRVTLRCSPRSGDLSVYWYQQSLDQGLQFLIQYYNGEERAKGNILERFSAQQFPDLHSELNLSSLELGDSALYFCASSVAGQGDRETQYFGPGTRLLVL.

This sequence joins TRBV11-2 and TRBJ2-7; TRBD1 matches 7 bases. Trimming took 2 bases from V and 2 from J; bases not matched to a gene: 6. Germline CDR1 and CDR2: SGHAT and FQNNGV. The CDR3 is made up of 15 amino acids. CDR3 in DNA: TGTGCCAGCAGCTTATCAGGGGGTTTTGCCTACGAGCAGTACTTC. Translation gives CASSLSGGFAYEQYF.